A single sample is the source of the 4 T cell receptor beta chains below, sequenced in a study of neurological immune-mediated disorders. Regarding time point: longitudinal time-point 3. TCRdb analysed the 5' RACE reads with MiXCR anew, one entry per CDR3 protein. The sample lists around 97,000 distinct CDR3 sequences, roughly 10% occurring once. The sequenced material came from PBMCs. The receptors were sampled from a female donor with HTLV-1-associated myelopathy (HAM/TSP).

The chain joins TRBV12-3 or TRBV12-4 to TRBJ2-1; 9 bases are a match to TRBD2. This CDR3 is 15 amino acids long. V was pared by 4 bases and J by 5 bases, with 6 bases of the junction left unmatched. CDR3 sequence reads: CASSSAGGLHNEQFF. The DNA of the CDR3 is TGTGCCAGCAGTTCCGCGGGGGGGCTTCACAATGAGCAGTTCTTC.

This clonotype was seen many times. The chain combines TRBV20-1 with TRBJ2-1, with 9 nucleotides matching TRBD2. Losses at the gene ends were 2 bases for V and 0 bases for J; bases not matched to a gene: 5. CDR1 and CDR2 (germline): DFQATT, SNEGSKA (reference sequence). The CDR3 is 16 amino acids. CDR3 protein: CSARSSGASSYNEQFF. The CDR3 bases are TGCAGTGCTAGATCTAGCGGGGCGAGCTCCTACAATGAGCAGTTCTTC.

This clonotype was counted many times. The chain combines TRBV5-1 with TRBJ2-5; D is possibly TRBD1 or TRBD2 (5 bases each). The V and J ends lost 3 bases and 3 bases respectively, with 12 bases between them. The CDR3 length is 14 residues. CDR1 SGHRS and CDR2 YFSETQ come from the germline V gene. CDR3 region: CASSSTGTEETQYF. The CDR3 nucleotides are TGCGCCAGCAGCTCCACCGGGACGGAAGAGACCCAGTACTTC.

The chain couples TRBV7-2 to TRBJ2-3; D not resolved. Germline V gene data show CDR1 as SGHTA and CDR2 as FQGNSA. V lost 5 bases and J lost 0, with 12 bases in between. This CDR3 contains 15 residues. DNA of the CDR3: TGTGCCAGCAGCCTGGCTCCTTCTAGCACAGATACGCAGTATTTT. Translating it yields CASSLAPSSTDTQYF.